This TCR beta chain was documented in a study of shared clonotypes between healthy human individuals. Study-wide points: What limited the represented genetic and exposure-history diversity was the small number of donors. Non-shared clonotypes showed lower generation probabilities than clonotypes common to all four donors.

TCRdb keeps only in-frame clones here, not all; method: immunoSEQ multiplex PCR. This sample has about 1.1 million clones, with about 84% found just once. Regarding this clone: Its antigen remains unknown.

The material sequenced was memory CD4+ T cells from PBMCs. The subset: CD45RA-negative fraction. This receptor was identified in a man aged 18 to 30 in good health. Some clones in this sample may be carry-over from other donors' samples.

The CDR3: CASSGGQGSGYTF. CDR3 nucleotides: TGTGCCAGCAGTGGAGGACAGGGCTCTGGCTACACCTTC. The chain uses TRBV27 and TRBJ1-2; TRBD1 matches at 8 bases. Germline CDR1 reads MNHEY; CDR2 reads SMNVEV (reference sequence). The CDR3 is made up of 13 amino acids. V was pared by 5 bases and J by 7 bases, with 6 bases of the junction left unmatched.